Listed below are T cell receptor beta chains from one sample, sequenced in a study of blood T cell repertoires in COVID-19. Data came from immunoSEQ multiplex PCR; TCRdb stores just in-frame clones and leaves some out. This sample has under 500,000 clones, with approximately 90% found just once. The sample consisted of peripheral blood. These receptors were obtained from a woman in her thirties with acute or convalescent COVID-19. Each CDR3 is given with its conserved first and last residue. A D gene is named only where the DNA matches it firmly.

d_call: NA; j_call: TRBJ1-6; v_call: TRBV5-1; cdr3_aa: CASSLDSSASSPLHF; cdr3_nt: TGCGCCAGCAGCCTGGACAGTTCAGCAAGTTCACCCCTCCACTTT
d_call: NA; j_call: TRBJ1-2; v_call: TRBV9; cdr3_aa: CASSAGEDYGYTF; cdr3_nt: TGTGCCAGCAGCGCAGGGGAAGACTATGGCTACACCTTC
d_call: NA; j_call: TRBJ2-3; v_call: TRBV6-1; cdr3_aa: CASSDAVPDTQYF; cdr3_nt: TGTGCCAGCAGTGATGCGGTCCCAGATACGCAGTATTTT
d_call: NA; j_call: TRBJ2-5; v_call: TRBV9; cdr3_aa: CASSVSGTAETQYF; cdr3_nt: TGTGCCAGCAGCGTTTCCGGGACTGCGGAGACCCAGTACTTC
d_call: TRBD2; j_call: TRBJ2-2; v_call: TRBV6-6; cdr3_aa: CASSPTSGGHTGELFF; cdr3_nt: TGTGCCAGCAGTCCTACTAGCGGGGGGCATACCGGGGAGCTGTTTTTT
d_call: TRBD1; j_call: TRBJ1-2; v_call: TRBV30; cdr3_aa: CAWRAGGSPNYGYTF; cdr3_nt: TGTGCCTGGAGGGCAGGGGGCAGCCCTAACTATGGCTACACCTTC
d_call: NA; j_call: TRBJ2-4; v_call: TRBV7-9; cdr3_aa: CASSYRDIKNIQYF; cdr3_nt: TGTGCCAGCAGCTACCGGGACATCAAAAACATTCAGTACTTC
d_call: NA; j_call: TRBJ2-5; v_call: TRBV6-1; cdr3_aa: CASSDDFFTAYPRGETQYF; cdr3_nt: TGTGCCAGCAGTGACGATTTTTTTACGGCTTACCCTCGAGGAGAGACCCAGTACTTC
d_call: TRBD2; j_call: TRBJ2-5; v_call: TRBV9; cdr3_aa: CASSRDPPGLAGRETQYF; cdr3_nt: TGTGCCAGCAGCCGAGACCCCCCGGGACTAGCGGGGAGGGAGACCCAGTACTTC
d_call: NA; j_call: TRBJ2-7; v_call: TRBV7-2; cdr3_aa: CASSLEAGRSYEQYF; cdr3_nt: TGTGCCAGCAGCTTAGAGGCAGGGCGATCCTACGAGCAGTACTTC
d_call: TRBD1; j_call: TRBJ1-1; v_call: TRBV4-1; cdr3_aa: CASSQGDREEAFF; cdr3_nt: TGCGCCAGCAGCCAAGGGGACAGAGAAGAAGCTTTCTTT
d_call: NA; j_call: TRBJ2-7; v_call: TRBV19; cdr3_aa: CASSRARFGGYEQYF; cdr3_nt: TGTGCCAGTAGTAGGGCGCGGTTCGGGGGTTACGAGCAGTACTTC